This T cell receptor beta chain was identified in a study of T cell clonality in common variable immunodeficiency. Overall study findings and caveats: CVID subjects had higher TCRbeta clonality than healthy controls, most marked in about a third. CVID subjects shared fewer TCRbeta clones than healthy controls did. Reportedly, TCR beta sequences from common variable immunodeficiency showed fewer deletions and N-nucleotide insertions.

In the case of this clone: Its antigen remains unknown. The sequenced fragment ends 3 residues before the CDR3 boundary, so the rest is inferred from the germline J gene.

The CDR3 loop spans 14 amino acids. V was shortened by 0 bases and J by 1 base, with 6 bases between the two germline ends. The germline V gene has CDR1 MNHEY and CDR2 SVGEGT. The data were produced by immunoSEQ multiplex PCR, yet TCRdb's version contains in-frame clones alone and is incomplete. The data show around 40,000 clones, with none appearing a single time. The V and J genes are TRBV6-2 or TRBV6-3 and TRBJ1-1; D is unresolved. The sample taken for sequencing was peripheral blood mononuclear cells. The receptor's source is a human donor with common variable immunodeficiency. The covered CDR3 bases are TGTGCCAGCAGTTACTCGACACGGAACACTGAA. It encodes CASSYSTRNTE. The CDR3, in full, reads CASSYSTRNTEAFF.